Each of the 11 T cell receptor beta chains below was sequenced from the same sample in a study of control samples from healthy donors and cancer patients. The protocol was immunoSEQ multiplex PCR, while the TCRdb copy is restricted to in-frame clones and leaves out a portion. The sample records tens of thousands of clones, around 87% being singletons. Sequenced: PBMCs. The origin of the receptors is a man in his 60s with colorectal cancer.

The chain carries TRBV10-3 and TRBJ2-5, with 13 bases matching TRBD2. The CDR3 is 16 amino acids. The V segment lost 4 bases and the J segment 5 bases; nucleotides outside the gene matches: 7. Germline V CDR1 and CDR2: ENHRY, SYGVKD. DNA of the CDR3: TGTGCCATCAGTGGACTAGCGGGGGGCCCGGGGGAGACCCAGTACTTC. Residues: CAISGLAGGPGETQYF.

About this clone itself: The junction shows a germline mismatch at one end, possibly a read error. The rearrangement links TRBV9 to TRBJ2-7; weak D call: TRBD2 (5 bases). CDR1 SGDLS and CDR2 YYNGEE come from the germline V gene. The length of the CDR3 is 14 residues. In DNA form, the CDR3 reads TGTGCCAGCAGCGGAGGGCAGGCCTCCGGCCTTCGGAACTTC. Its protein product is CASSGGQASGLRNF.

J is TRBJ2-1 and V is TRBV5-1; 12 bases fit TRBD2. The CDR3 runs to 14 residues. Germline CDR1 and CDR2: SGHRS and YFSETQ. V was pared by 4 bases and J by 6 bases, with 2 bases of the junction left unmatched. The CDR3 region has the DNA TGCGCCAGCAGCCCGACTAGCGGGAGCAATGAGCAGTTCTTC. It is translated as CASSPTSGSNEQFF. Using reference TRBV5-1 and TRBJ2-1 for the parts outside the CDR3, the full variable domain is KAGVTQTPRYLIKTRGQQVTLSCSPISGHRSVSWYQQTPGQGLQFLFEYFSETQRNKGNFPGRFSGRQFSNSRSEMNVSTLELGDSALYLCASSPTSGSNEQFFGPGTRLTVL.

The V gene is TRBV5-8, the J gene TRBJ2-1; 10 nucleotides line up with TRBD2. V trimming: 0 bases; J trimming: 5 bases; junction bases outside the gene matches: 11. Germline-derived CDR1 and CDR2 are SGHTS and YDEGEE. The CDR3 is 18 residues long. This chain's CDR3 is CASSLAVVLAGANNEQFF. As DNA, the CDR3 is TGTGCCAGCAGCTTGGCGGTGGTTCTAGCGGGGGCGAACAATGAGCAGTTCTTC.

In its sample, this clone was seen a few times. This chain connects TRBV2 to TRBJ1-6; tentatively, D is TRBD1 (5 bases). The V gene lost 4 bases and the J gene lost 5 bases, with 9 bases spanning the gap. From germline, CDR1 is SNHLY and CDR2 FYNNEI. There are 14 residues in the CDR3. The CDR3, as DNA: TGTGCCAGCAGTGCAGGGCTTGATAATTCACCCCTCCACTTT. Translating it yields CASSAGLDNSPLHF. Complete variable domain (other parts from reference TRBV2 and TRBJ1-6): EPEVTQTPSHQVTQMGQEVILRCVPISNHLYFYWYRQILGQKVEFLVSFYNNEISEKSEIFDDQFSVERPDGSNFTLKIRSTKLEDSAMYFCASSAGLDNSPLHFGNGTRLTVT.

This clone was recorded once. This chain uses TRBV3-1 (or the pseudogene TRBV3-2) with TRBJ2-1; TRBD2 matches at 10 bases. The germline gives CDR1 LGHDT, CDR2 YNNKEL (reference sequence). The V and J ends lost 7 bases and 0 bases, in that order; junction bases with no gene match: 15. This CDR3 comprises 19 residues. CDR3 DNA sequence: TGTGCCAGCACCCGGGGGATTAGCGGGGGGCCTAGCTCCTACAATGAGCAGTTCTTC. Protein product: CASTRGISGGPSSYNEQFF.

This clone occurred a few times. V is TRBV5-4 and J is TRBJ1-5; D gene unclear. Germline V gives CDR1 SGHNT, CDR2 YYREEE (reference sequence). V was pared by 3 bases and J by 1 base, with 8 bases between. The CDR3 consists of 14 residues. The CDR3 nucleotides are TGTGCCAGCAGCTCAATGGACAGCAATCAGCCCCAGCATTTT. Amino acids: CASSSMDSNQPQHF. The entire variable domain, with the rest obtained from reference TRBV5-4 and TRBJ1-5, is as follows: ETGVTQSPTHLIKTRGQQVTLRCSSQSGHNTVSWYQQALGQGPQFIFQYYREEENGRGNFPPRFSGLQFPNYSSELNVNALELDDSALYLCASSSMDSNQPQHFGDGTRLSIL.

This clone occurred once. The chain couples TRBV19 to TRBJ2-1; no definite D call. Trimming cost V 1 base and J 8 bases, with 6 bases left between them. The CDR3 extends over 12 amino acids. Germline CDR1 LNHDA, CDR2 SQIVND (reference sequence). CDR3 region: CASSIVRHEQFF. The CDR3 nucleotides are TGTGCCAGTAGTATAGTCCGCCATGAGCAGTTCTTC.

The sample holds one count of this clone. This sequence joins TRBV5-6 and TRBJ2-7, with D uncertain. V was clipped by 6 bases and J by 1 base, with 11 bases between them. Germline loops: CDR1 SGHDT, CDR2 YYEEEE. There are 13 residues in the CDR3. The CDR3 DNA reads as TGTGCCAGCAAAACGACAAATTCCTACGAGCAGTACTTC. This translates into CASKTTNSYEQYF.

The gene calls are TRBV14 and TRBJ2-1, with TRBD2 identical over 8 bases. The CDR3 is made up of 16 amino acids. Per germline, CDR1 SGHDN and CDR2 FVKESK. With 4 bases clipped from V and 9 bases from J, the junction kept 14 bases outside the gene matches. The CDR3 DNA follows: TGTGCCAGCAGCCCTCGTGGGACTAGAGGGATCATTGAGCAGTTCTTC. It specifies CASSPRGTRGIIEQFF.

V usage is TRBV11-3 and J usage is TRBJ2-3, with 9 bases fitting TRBD1. Looked up from germline, CDR1 is SGHNT and CDR2 is YENEEA. The CDR3 runs to 16 residues. V was pared by 5 bases and J by 2 bases, with 8 bases of the junction left unmatched. The CDR3 DNA is TGTGCCAGCAGCGTAGGGGGACAGGGCCCCACAGATACGCAGTATTTT. Encoded protein: CASSVGGQGPTDTQYF.